The clone carrying this T cell receptor beta chain was detected ten times or more. Its antigen is as yet unknown. Germline CDR1 is SQVTM and CDR2 is ANQGSEA. This CDR3 is 14 amino acids long. Losses at the gene ends were 7 bases for V and 0 bases for J; bases not matched to a gene: 5. This record belongs to a study of CD8 T cells in ankylosing spondylitis. Whole-study results and caveats: A motif in TCR beta, a set of 8 or 9 highly homologous variants, appeared characteristic of ankylosing spondylitis blood. Certain motif variants had earlier been reported in reactive arthritis synovial fluid and blood. The authors reported significant enrichment of disease-linked clones in matched ankylosing spondylitis synovial fluid.

The authors made TCR beta libraries by quantitative 5'-RACE with molecular barcodes. TCRdb fed the 5' RACE reads into MiXCR, producing one record per CDR3 protein. Counted here are about 240,000 distinct CDR3 sequences, less than 10% occurring once; the ten biggest clones make up under 7.5%. Sequencing input: blood, either unsorted or a sorted T cell fraction (not recorded which). This sequence joins TRBV29-1 and TRBJ2-1, with 8 bases that match TRBD2. This clonotype was sampled from a male donor with ankylosing spondylitis or in good health (not recorded which). CDR3 protein: CSGVAGFSYNEQFF. The CDR3 DNA is TGCAGCGGCGTAGCGGGATTCTCCTACAATGAGCAGTTCTTC.